This is a list of T cell receptor beta chains from one sample in a study of human T cells and chemical hapten exposure. Via MiXCR, TCRdb re-called the RACE reads, giving one row per CDR3 protein. The profile shows around 160,000 distinct CDR3 sequences, about 14% of them singletons. Material: whole blood, obtained in connection with sensitization to the hapten diphenylcyclopropenone (DPC). These TCRs come from a woman aged 25 to 39 with alopecia areata. Some clones in this sample may be carry-over from other donors' samples. The CDR3 runs from the conserved cysteine through the conserved F or W. A D gene is named only where the DNA matches it firmly. The size of a clone is reported for some rows only, either as once, few or many, or as a class for expanded clones.

d_call j_call clone_size v_call cdr3_aa cdr3_nt
- TRBJ2-7 - TRBV20-1 CSALNYGRGTETYEQYF TGCAGTGCTCTCAACTATGGTCGGGGGACTGAGACCTACGAGCAGTACTTC
- TRBJ2-5 many TRBV7-2 CASSLMGQETQYF TGTGCCAGCAGCTTAATGGGGCAGGAGACCCAGTACTTC
TRBD2 TRBJ2-1 few TRBV29-1 CSVDLAGVIWQFF TGCAGCGTTGATCTAGCGGGAGTTATATGGCAGTTCTTC
TRBD1 TRBJ2-5 - TRBV10-3 CAIKDRVAQETQYF TGTGCCATCAAGGACAGGGTTGCCCAAGAGACCCAGTACTTC
- TRBJ2-2 few TRBV24-1 CATSDPPGDTGGELFF TGTGCCACCAGTGATCCCCCCGGGGACACGGGCGGGGAGCTGTTTTTT
- TRBJ2-5 - TRBV24-1 CATSDLETQYF TGTGCCACCAGTGATTTAGAGACCCAGTACTTC
- TRBJ2-7 few TRBV20-1 CSASGHLNYEQYF TGCAGTGCTAGTGGTCACCTTAACTACGAGCAGTACTTC
- TRBJ1-5 - TRBV7-2 CASSRVAGGNNQPQHF TGTGCCAGCAGCCGGGTTGCTGGGGGCAACAATCAGCCCCAGCATTTT
- TRBJ1-4 many TRBV4-3 CASSQGGGNSNEKLFF TGCGCCAGCAGCCAAGGAGGAGGGAATTCTAATGAAAAACTGTTTTTT
- TRBJ2-3 few TRBV30 CAWSLRRGLTDTQYF TGTGCCTGGAGTTTGAGGCGGGGGCTCACAGATACGCAGTATTTT
- TRBJ1-5 few TRBV6-2/TRBV6-3 CASGNGGYSNQPQHF TGTGCCAGCGGGAACGGGGGGTATAGCAATCAGCCCCAGCATTTT
- TRBJ2-7 many TRBV28 CATSGQGTEGLAFYEQYF TGTGCCACCTCGGGACAGGGGACTGAGGGACTAGCTTTTTACGAGCAGTACTTC
- TRBJ2-3 many TRBV25-1 CASSAAKPSTDTQYF TGTGCCAGCAGTGCGGCCAAACCTAGCACAGATACGCAGTATTTT
- TRBJ2-7 few TRBV9 CASSVTARGYLREQYF TGTGCCAGCAGCGTAACGGCACGGGGGTACCTACGAGAGCAGTACTTC
- TRBJ1-5 many TRBV12-3/TRBV12-4 CASSLGSGNQPQHF TGTGCCAGCAGTTTGGGGTCCGGCAATCAGCCCCAGCATTTT
- TRBJ1-5 many TRBV7-2 CASSVGLVPQHF TGTGCCAGCAGCGTGGGGTTGGTTCCCCAGCATTTT
TRBD1 TRBJ1-2 - TRBV29-1 CSIDPGDRAWGYTF TGCAGCATTGATCCTGGGGACAGGGCCTGGGGCTACACCTTC
- TRBJ1-5 few TRBV12-3/TRBV12-4 CASSPTGSNNQPQHF TGTGCCAGCAGCCCCACAGGGTCAAACAATCAGCCCCAGCATTTT
- TRBJ1-1 - TRBV5-1 CASKRDGTNTEAFF TGCGCCAGCAAGAGGGACGGAACGAACACTGAAGCTTTCTTT
TRBD2 TRBJ2-3 medium-sized TRBV20-1 CSAQRLAGLDTDTQYF TGCAGTGCCCAAAGACTAGCGGGGCTAGACACAGATACGCAGTATTTT
TRBD1 TRBJ1-2 - TRBV27 CASSLGPTGGRNYGYTF TGTGCCAGCAGTTTAGGGCCTACAGGGGGCCGGAACTATGGCTACACCTTC
- TRBJ2-2 - TRBV7-2 CASSLARNTGELFF TGTGCCAGCAGCTTAGCCCGGAACACCGGGGAGCTGTTTTTT
TRBD2 TRBJ2-1 few TRBV7-8 CASSSGVERGNEQFF TGTGCCAGCAGCTCCGGAGTAGAGCGGGGGAATGAGCAGTTCTTC
- TRBJ1-4 - TRBV7-2 CASSFWQGNEKLFF TGTGCCAGCAGCTTCTGGCAGGGGAATGAAAAACTGTTTTTT
- TRBJ2-1 once TRBV18 CASSPGLPAYNEQFF TGTGCCAGCTCACCAGGACTACCGGCCTACAATGAGCAGTTCTTC
- TRBJ1-2 many TRBV29-1 CSVETTSGYTF TGCAGCGTTGAGACCACGTCTGGCTACACCTTC
- TRBJ2-7 - TRBV9 CASSFHRENYEQYF TGTGCCAGCAGCTTCCACAGGGAGAACTACGAGCAGTACTTC
TRBD1 TRBJ2-6 - TRBV4-3 CASSQAGTGLSGANVLTF TGCGCCAGCAGCCAAGCCGGGACAGGGCTTTCTGGGGCCAACGTCCTGACTTTC
TRBD1 TRBJ2-1 few TRBV12-3/TRBV12-4 CASNPGTGITNEQFF TGTGCCAGCAACCCCGGGACAGGGATAACAAATGAGCAGTTCTTC
- TRBJ1-5 - TRBV12-3/TRBV12-4 CASSRVVFNPQHF TGTGCCAGCAGTCGGGTGGTCTTTAACCCCCAGCATTTT
TRBD1 TRBJ1-5 - TRBV10-3 CAISEDTGGGQPQHF TGTGCCATCAGTGAGGACACAGGGGGCGGTCAGCCCCAGCATTTT
- TRBJ1-2 - TRBV4-3 CASSQQVGWSGYTF TGCGCCAGCAGCCAACAAGTTGGTTGGTCTGGCTACACCTTC
TRBD2 TRBJ2-3 few TRBV11-2 CASSAIAGGPDTQYF TGTGCCAGCAGTGCTATAGCGGGAGGTCCAGATACGCAGTATTTT
- TRBJ2-2 many TRBV6-5 CASSYGGRTGELFF TGTGCCAGCAGTTACGGGGGGAGGACCGGGGAGCTGTTTTTT
- TRBJ1-2 many TRBV20-1 CSARYGALNYGYTF TGCAGTGCTAGATATGGGGCCCTTAACTATGGCTACACCTTC
- TRBJ1-2 once TRBV7-2 CASSLVAFGYTF TGTGCCAGCAGCTTAGTTGCTTTTGGCTACACCTTC
- TRBJ2-1 few TRBV6-5 CASSPPTPAGNEQFF TGTGCCAGCAGTCCCCCTACCCCGGCTGGCAATGAGCAGTTCTTC
TRBD1 TRBJ2-7 - TRBV20-1 CSARDNWAKGTGRNPYEQYF TGCAGTGCTAGAGATAACTGGGCAAAAGGGACAGGGCGAAACCCCTACGAGCAGTACTTC
TRBD2 TRBJ2-1 many TRBV5-1 CASRLAGGNNEQFF TGCGCCAGTCGTTTAGCGGGAGGCAACAATGAGCAGTTCTTC
- TRBJ2-3 - TRBV6-2/TRBV6-3 CASGTILSDTQYF TGTGCCAGCGGGACCATACTTTCGGATACGCAGTATTTT
- TRBJ1-2 - TRBV29-1 CSVVEQVYGYTF TGCAGCGTAGTAGAACAGGTCTATGGCTACACCTTC
- TRBJ2-4 few TRBV5-1 CASSLAGRNKNIQYF TGCGCCAGCAGCTTGGCAGGCAGGAACAAAAACATTCAGTACTTC
- TRBJ1-2 - TRBV27 CASSPQGILIDNYGYTF TGTGCCAGCAGTCCACAGGGAATCCTAATTGATAACTATGGCTACACCTTC
- TRBJ1-1 few TRBV30 CAWSGSGGTEAFF TGTGCCTGGAGTGGATCCGGGGGCACTGAAGCTTTCTTT
- TRBJ2-5 - TRBV7-2 CASSYSGPETQYF TGTGCCAGCAGTTATTCGGGGCCAGAGACCCAGTACTTC
- TRBJ1-3 few TRBV6-6 CASSYEAYSGNTIYF TGTGCCAGCAGTTACGAGGCCTACTCTGGAAACACCATATATTTT
TRBD1 TRBJ1-1 few TRBV29-1 CSVGEGANTEAFF TGCAGCGTTGGAGAGGGGGCGAACACTGAAGCTTTCTTT
- TRBJ2-6 many TRBV5-1 CASSLATASSGANVLTF TGCGCCAGCAGCTTGGCAACAGCTAGCTCTGGGGCCAACGTCCTGACTTTC
- TRBJ2-7 - TRBV18 CASSPPTASLSYEQYF TGTGCCAGCTCACCACCGACAGCGTCGCTCTCCTACGAGCAGTACTTC
- TRBJ2-1 few TRBV5-8 CASSLAGRSPYNEQFF TGTGCCAGCAGCTTGGCAGGCAGAAGCCCCTACAATGAGCAGTTCTTC
- TRBJ2-1 few TRBV12-3/TRBV12-4 CASREGGGAQIYEQFF TGTGCCAGCCGAGAAGGAGGGGGGGCTCAGATCTATGAGCAGTTCTTC
- TRBJ2-5 few TRBV20-1 CSAIRPGSGGTQYF TGCAGTGCCATCCGTCCGGGTTCAGGAGGGACCCAGTACTTC
TRBD2 TRBJ2-3 - TRBV10-3 CAIGETSGSTDTQYF TGTGCCATCGGCGAGACTAGCGGGAGCACAGATACGCAGTATTTT
TRBD2 TRBJ2-3 few TRBV18 CASSSRLAGEDTQYF TGTGCCAGCTCATCCAGACTAGCGGGAGAAGATACGCAGTATTTT
- TRBJ2-1 few TRBV7-2 CASSYMTSSYNEQFF TGTGCCAGCAGCTACATGACTAGTTCCTACAATGAGCAGTTCTTC